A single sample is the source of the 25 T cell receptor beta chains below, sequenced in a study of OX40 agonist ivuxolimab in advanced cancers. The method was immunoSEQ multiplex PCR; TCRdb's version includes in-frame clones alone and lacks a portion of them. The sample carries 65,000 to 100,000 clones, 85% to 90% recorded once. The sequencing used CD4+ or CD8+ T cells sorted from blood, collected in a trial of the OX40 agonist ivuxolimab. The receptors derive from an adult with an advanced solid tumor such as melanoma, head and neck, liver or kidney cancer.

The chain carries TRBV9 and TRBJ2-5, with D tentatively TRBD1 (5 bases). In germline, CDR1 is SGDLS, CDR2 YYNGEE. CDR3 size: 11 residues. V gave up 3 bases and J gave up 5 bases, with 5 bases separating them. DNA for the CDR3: TGTGCCAGCAGCGAGGGGGAGACCCAGTACTTC. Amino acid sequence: CASSEGETQYF.

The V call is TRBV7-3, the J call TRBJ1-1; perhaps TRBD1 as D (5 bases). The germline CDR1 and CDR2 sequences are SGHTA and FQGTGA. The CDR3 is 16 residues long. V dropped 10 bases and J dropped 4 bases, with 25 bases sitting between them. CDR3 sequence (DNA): TGTGCCAATCGGTGTGCCAGGGTTCCATGCGCCACTGAAGCTTTCTTT. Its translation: CANRCARVPCATEAFF.

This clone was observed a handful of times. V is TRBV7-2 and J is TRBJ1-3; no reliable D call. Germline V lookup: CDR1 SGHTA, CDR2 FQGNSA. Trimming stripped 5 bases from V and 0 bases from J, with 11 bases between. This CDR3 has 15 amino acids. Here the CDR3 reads CASSPRRDSGNTIYF. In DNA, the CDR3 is TGTGCCAGCAGCCCCAGACGAGACTCTGGAAACACCATATATTTT.

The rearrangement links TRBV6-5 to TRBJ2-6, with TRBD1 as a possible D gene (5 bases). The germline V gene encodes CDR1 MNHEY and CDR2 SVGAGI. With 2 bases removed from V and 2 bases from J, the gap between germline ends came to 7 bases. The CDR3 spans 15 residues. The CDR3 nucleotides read TGTGCCAGCAGTTACATCAGGGCTGGGGCCAACGTCCTGACTTTC. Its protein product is CASSYIRAGANVLTF.

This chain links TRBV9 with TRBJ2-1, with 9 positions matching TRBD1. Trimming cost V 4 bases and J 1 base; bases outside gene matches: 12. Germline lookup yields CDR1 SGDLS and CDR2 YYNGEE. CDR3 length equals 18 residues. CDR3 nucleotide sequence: TGTGCCAGCAGCCCCTCCCGGGACAGGGCGATTTCCTACAATGAGCAGTTCTTC. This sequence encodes CASSPSRDRAISYNEQFF.

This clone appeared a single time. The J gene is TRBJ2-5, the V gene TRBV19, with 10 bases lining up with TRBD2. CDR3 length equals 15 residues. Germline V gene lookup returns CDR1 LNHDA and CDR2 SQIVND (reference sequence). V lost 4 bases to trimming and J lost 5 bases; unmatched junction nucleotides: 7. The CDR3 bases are TGTGCCAGTAGTACGGGGACTAGCGTTGGGGAGACCCAGTACTTC. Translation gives CASSTGTSVGETQYF.

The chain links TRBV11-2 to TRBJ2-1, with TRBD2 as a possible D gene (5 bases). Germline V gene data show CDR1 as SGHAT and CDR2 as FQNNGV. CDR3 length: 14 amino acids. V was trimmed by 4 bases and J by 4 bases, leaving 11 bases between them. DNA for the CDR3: TGTGCCAGCAGCTCAATGAGCGGATACAATGAGCAGTTCTTC. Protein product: CASSSMSGYNEQFF.

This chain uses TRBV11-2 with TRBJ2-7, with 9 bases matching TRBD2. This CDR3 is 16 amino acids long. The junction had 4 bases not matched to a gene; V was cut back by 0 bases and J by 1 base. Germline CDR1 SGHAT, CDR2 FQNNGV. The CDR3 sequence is CASSLERTSVSYEQYF. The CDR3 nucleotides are TGTGCCAGCAGCTTAGAACGGACTAGCGTATCCTACGAGCAGTACTTC.

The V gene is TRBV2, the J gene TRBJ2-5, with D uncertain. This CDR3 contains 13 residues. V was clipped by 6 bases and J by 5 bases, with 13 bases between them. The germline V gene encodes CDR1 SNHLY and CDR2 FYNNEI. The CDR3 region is CASRMTRTETQYF. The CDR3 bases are TGTGCCAGCAGGATGACACGAACGGAGACCCAGTACTTC.

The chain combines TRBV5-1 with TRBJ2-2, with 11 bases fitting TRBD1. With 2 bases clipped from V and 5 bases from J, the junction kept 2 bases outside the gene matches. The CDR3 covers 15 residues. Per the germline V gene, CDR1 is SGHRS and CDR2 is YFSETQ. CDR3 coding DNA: TGCGCCAGCAGCTTCGGGACAGGGGGGACCGGGGAGCTGTTTTTT. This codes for CASSFGTGGTGELFF.

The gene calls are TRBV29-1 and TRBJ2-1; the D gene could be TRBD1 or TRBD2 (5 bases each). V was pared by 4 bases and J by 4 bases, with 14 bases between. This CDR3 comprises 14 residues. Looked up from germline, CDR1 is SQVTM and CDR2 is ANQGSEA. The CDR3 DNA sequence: TGCAGCGTTGGGGACCAACTGGGGTACAATGAGCAGTTCTTC. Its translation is CSVGDQLGYNEQFF.

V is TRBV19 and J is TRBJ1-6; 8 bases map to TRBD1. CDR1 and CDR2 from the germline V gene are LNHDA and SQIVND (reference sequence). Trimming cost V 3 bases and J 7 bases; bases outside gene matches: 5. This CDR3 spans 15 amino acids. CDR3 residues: CASSMGDRGNSPLHF. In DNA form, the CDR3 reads TGTGCCAGTAGTATGGGCGACAGGGGCAATTCACCCCTCCACTTT.

DNA for the CDR3: TGTGCCATCGGGACTAGCGGACTCTACGAGCAGTACTTC. It translates to CAIGTSGLYEQYF. The V and J genes are TRBV10-3 and TRBJ2-7; 11 bases match TRBD2. The V gene end was trimmed by 8 bases and the J gene end by 3 bases; junction bases not matched to a gene: 3. CDR1 is ENHRY and CDR2 is SYGVKD in the germline V gene. This CDR3 comprises 13 residues.

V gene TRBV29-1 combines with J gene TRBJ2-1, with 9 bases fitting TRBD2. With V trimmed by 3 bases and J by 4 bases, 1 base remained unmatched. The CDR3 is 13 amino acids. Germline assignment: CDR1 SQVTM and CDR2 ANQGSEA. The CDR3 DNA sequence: TGCAGCGTTGAGACTAGCGGATACAATGAGCAGTTCTTC. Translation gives CSVETSGYNEQFF.

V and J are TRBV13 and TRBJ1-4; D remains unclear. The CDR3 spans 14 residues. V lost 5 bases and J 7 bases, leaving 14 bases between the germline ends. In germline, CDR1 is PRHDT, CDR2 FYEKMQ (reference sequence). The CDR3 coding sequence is TGTGCCAGCAGCGTGGGTTCGTTGGGTGAAAAACTGTTTTTT. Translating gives CASSVGSLGEKLFF.

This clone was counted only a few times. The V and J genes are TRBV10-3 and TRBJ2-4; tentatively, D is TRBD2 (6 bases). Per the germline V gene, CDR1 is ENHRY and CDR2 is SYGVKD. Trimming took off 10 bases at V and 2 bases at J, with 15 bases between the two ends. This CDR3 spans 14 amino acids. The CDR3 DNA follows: TGTGCCACGGCCCCCGGGGACTCCAAAAACATTCAGTACTTC. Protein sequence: CATAPGDSKNIQYF.

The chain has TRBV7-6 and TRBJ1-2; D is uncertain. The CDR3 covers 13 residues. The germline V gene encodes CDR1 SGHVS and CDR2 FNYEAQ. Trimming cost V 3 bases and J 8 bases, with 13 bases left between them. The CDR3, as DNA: TGTGCCAGCAGCTTTGCGGGTGGAAGGGGCTACACCTTC. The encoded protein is CASSFAGGRGYTF.

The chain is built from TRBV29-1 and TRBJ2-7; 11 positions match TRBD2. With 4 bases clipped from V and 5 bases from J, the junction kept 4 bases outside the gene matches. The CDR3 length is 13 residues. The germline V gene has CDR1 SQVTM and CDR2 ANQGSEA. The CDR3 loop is CSVATSGSHEQYF. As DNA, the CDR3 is TGCAGCGTTGCTACTAGCGGGAGCCACGAGCAGTACTTC.

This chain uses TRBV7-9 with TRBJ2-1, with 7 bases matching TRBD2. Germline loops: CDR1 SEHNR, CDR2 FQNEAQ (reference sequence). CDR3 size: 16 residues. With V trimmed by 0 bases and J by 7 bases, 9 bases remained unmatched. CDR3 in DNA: TGTGCCAGCAGCTTAGCGCTAATCCGGACTAGGAATGAGCAGTTCTTC. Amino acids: CASSLALIRTRNEQFF.

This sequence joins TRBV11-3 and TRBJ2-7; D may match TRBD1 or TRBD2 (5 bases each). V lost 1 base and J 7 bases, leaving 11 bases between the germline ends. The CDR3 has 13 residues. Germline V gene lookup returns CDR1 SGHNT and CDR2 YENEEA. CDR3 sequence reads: CASSLAGTGEQYF. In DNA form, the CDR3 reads TGTGCCAGCAGCTTAGCAGGGACCGGGGAGCAGTACTTC.

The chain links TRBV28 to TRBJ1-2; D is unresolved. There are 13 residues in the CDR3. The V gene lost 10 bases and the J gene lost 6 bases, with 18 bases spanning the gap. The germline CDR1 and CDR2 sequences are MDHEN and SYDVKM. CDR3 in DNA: TGTGCCACCGAACCAGACGGGGTGAATGGCTACACCTTC. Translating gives CATEPDGVNGYTF.

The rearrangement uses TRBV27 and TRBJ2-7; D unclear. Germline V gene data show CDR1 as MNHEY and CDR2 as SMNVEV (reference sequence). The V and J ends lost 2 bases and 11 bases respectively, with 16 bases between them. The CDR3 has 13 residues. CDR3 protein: CASSLDESSREYF. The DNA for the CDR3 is TGTGCCAGCAGTTTAGACGAAAGCTCCCGAGAGTACTTC.

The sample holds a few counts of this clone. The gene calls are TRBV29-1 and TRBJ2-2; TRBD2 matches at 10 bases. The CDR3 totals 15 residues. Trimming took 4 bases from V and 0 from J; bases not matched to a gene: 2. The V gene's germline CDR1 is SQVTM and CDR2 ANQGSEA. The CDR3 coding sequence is TGCAGCGTTGGAGGGACTAGCGCGAACACCGGGGAGCTGTTTTTT. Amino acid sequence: CSVGGTSANTGELFF.

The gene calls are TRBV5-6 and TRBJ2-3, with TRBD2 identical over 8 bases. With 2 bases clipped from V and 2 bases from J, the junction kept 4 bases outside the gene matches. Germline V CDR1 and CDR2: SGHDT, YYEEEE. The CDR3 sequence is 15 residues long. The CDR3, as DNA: TGTGCCAGCAGCTTCCGACTAGCGCCCACAGATACGCAGTATTTT. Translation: CASSFRLAPTDTQYF.

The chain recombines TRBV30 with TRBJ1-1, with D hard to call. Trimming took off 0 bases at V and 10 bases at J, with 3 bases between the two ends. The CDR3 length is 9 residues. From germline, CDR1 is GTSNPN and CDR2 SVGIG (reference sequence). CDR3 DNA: TGTGCCTGGAGTGTAAGAGCTTTCTTT. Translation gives CAWSVRAFF.